The clone carrying this TCR beta chain was recorded at least ten times. The antigen remains unidentified. These data belong to a study of CD8 T cells in ankylosing spondylitis. Whole-study findings and limits: In ankylosing spondylitis blood, a motif of seven to nine highly homologous TCR beta variants appeared characteristic.

Trimming removed 6 bases at V and 4 bases at J, with 15 bases between. This CDR3 is built from 14 residues. Each CDR3 protein gets one entry after TCRdb re-called the 5' RACE reads with MiXCR. The table has under 250,000 distinct CDR3 sequences, about 7% seen once. The rearrangement uses TRBV12-3 or TRBV12-4 and TRBJ1-1; D is unresolved. Source material: blood, either unsorted or a sorted T cell fraction (not recorded which). The sequence was collected from a male donor with ankylosing spondylitis. In DNA, the CDR3 is TGTGCCAGCAGCCCCTCCGGTGGCAGCACTGAAGCTTTCTTT. It is translated as CASSPSGGSTEAFF.